The 7 T cell receptor beta chains below all came from one sample that was sequenced in a study of T cell repertoires in cytomegalovirus infection. TCRdb re-analysed the reads in MiXCR, keeping a single row per CDR3 protein. There are hundreds of thousands of distinct CDR3 sequences in the sample; roughly 35% occur only once, and roughly 2.8% lies in the top ten. Source material: PBMCs. The receptor set was obtained from a human donor in good health (CMV status not recorded). Some clones in this sample may be carry-over from other donors' samples.

Many counts were recorded for this clonotype. The chain links TRBV28 to TRBJ1-1; D not resolved. Germline CDR1 MDHEN, CDR2 SYDVKM. This CDR3 is 13 amino acids long. The V end lost 4 bases, the J end lost 5 bases, and 11 bases lay between the germline ends. The DNA for the CDR3 is TGTGCCAGCAGTTCTACCCCGTGGACTGAAGCTTTCTTT. Its translation is CASSSTPWTEAFF.

The gene calls are TRBV12-3 or TRBV12-4 and TRBJ2-1; 9 positions agree with TRBD2. V was clipped by 1 base and J by 10 bases; unmatched bases: 5. This CDR3 comprises 14 residues. The CDR3 coding sequence is TGTGCCAGCAGTTTAGGCGGGGGGGCCTACGAGCAGTTCTTC. Translated, it gives CASSLGGGAYEQFF.

The J gene is TRBJ1-1, the V gene TRBV6-1; D call uncertain. The CDR3 contains 15 residues. Trimming took off 3 bases at V and 1 base at J, with 12 bases between the two ends. Germline CDR1 MNHNS, CDR2 SASEGT. As DNA, the CDR3 is TGTGCCAGCAGTGAGGGGATAGTATGGAACACTGAAGCTTTCTTT. It translates to CASSEGIVWNTEAFF.

The chain couples TRBV29-1 to TRBJ2-2, with TRBD2 matching 11 bases. V shed 6 bases, J shed 4 bases, and the junction held 16 bases outside the gene matches. Germline loops: CDR1 SQVTM, CDR2 ANQGSEA. The CDR3 extends over 18 amino acids. DNA of the CDR3: TGCAGCGTCTTGGACAGATCATTACTAGCGGGAGTCACCGGGGAGCTGTTTTTT. Its translation: CSVLDRSLLAGVTGELFF.

Concerning this clonotype itself: Germline is not matched at one junction end, which may reflect a read error. This sequence joins TRBV20-1 and TRBJ1-1, with D possibly being TRBD1 (5 bases). CDR1 is DFQATT, CDR2 SNEGSKA, per germline (reference sequence). This CDR3 comprises 10 residues. In DNA form, the CDR3 reads TGCAGTGCTAGAGATCAGGAACAGGTGTTT. As protein: CSARDQEQVF.

V and J are TRBV28 and TRBJ2-7, with 9 bases identical to TRBD1. Germline V gene sequence: CDR1 MDHEN, CDR2 SYDVKM. The CDR3 is 13 residues long. Trimming took 7 bases from V and 3 from J; bases not matched to a gene: 4. CDR3 in amino acids: CASIGQGSYEQYF. DNA of the CDR3: TGTGCCAGCATTGGACAGGGGAGCTACGAGCAGTACTTC.

This chain joins TRBV5-4 and TRBJ2-5, with 11 bases lining up with TRBD2. V lost 4 bases and J lost 5; bases outside the gene matches: 16. Germline-derived CDR1 and CDR2 are SGHNT and YYREEE (reference sequence). The CDR3 spans 18 residues. CDR3 loop: CASSPTSGSLEKDETQYF. CDR3 DNA: TGTGCCAGCAGCCCCACTAGCGGGAGTCTCGAAAAAGACGAGACCCAGTACTTC.